The 14 T cell receptor beta chains given below trace back to one sample, sequenced in a study of blood T cells in healthy people across ages. PCR was performed a second time for 7 to 11 cycles using a sample-barcoded 5' primer and a J-beta primer mix. TCRdb re-analysed the 5' RACE reads in MiXCR, keeping a single row per CDR3 protein. In the table there are fewer than 2,000,000 distinct CDR3 sequences, roughly a third of which are singletons. Sample: blood. The receptors originated from a woman in her twenties or thirties in good health.

Comments on this clonotype: Germline and junction disagree at one end, which may indicate a read error. V gene TRBV4-2 combines with J gene TRBJ2-5; 7 bases are shared with TRBD2. In germline, CDR1 is LGHNA, CDR2 YNFKEQ. CDR3 size: 15 residues. CDR3 sequence (DNA): TGTGCTAGCAGCCCGGAGCGGGGAAGCCAAGAGACCCAGTACTTC. Its protein product is CASSPERGSQETQYF.

The J gene is TRBJ2-1, the V gene TRBV7-3, with TRBD2 matching over 10 bases. CDR3 length: 16 amino acids. J gave up 4 bases and V 5 bases, and 8 bases lay outside the gene matches. Germline V gives CDR1 SGHTA, CDR2 FQGTGA. CDR3 sequence: CASSLLAGARYNEQFF. In nucleotides, the CDR3 is TGTGCCAGCAGCCTTCTAGCGGGAGCCCGGTACAATGAGCAGTTCTTC.

The J gene is TRBJ1-1, the V gene TRBV4-1, with TRBD1 identical over 8 bases. The CDR3 length is 18 residues. The ends lost 9 bases at V and 3 bases at J; junction bases unmatched: 21. Germline V gene sequence: CDR1 MGHRA, CDR2 YSYEKL. The CDR3 loop is CARCDDSDRADRDTEAFF. In DNA form, the CDR3 reads TGCGCCAGATGCGACGACTCGGACAGGGCCGATCGGGACACTGAAGCTTTCTTT.

At least ten counts were recorded for this clonotype. This sequence joins TRBV27 and TRBJ2-3, with 9 nucleotides matching TRBD2. V was pared by 3 bases and J by 5 bases, with 3 bases of the junction left unmatched. The CDR3 contains 14 residues. CDR1 and CDR2 from the germline V gene are MNHEY and SMNVEV (reference sequence). CDR3 sequence: CASSLVAGVDTQYF. CDR3 sequence (DNA): TGTGCCAGCAGTTTGGTAGCGGGGGTAGATACGCAGTATTTT.

This clonotype has only a few counts. This chain uses TRBV5-1 with TRBJ1-1; D unresolved. V gave up 6 bases and J gave up 1 base, with 4 bases separating them. The CDR3 is 11 amino acids. Per the germline V gene, CDR1 is SGHRS and CDR2 is YFSETQ. The CDR3 is CASMENTEAFF. As DNA, the CDR3 is TGCGCCAGCATGGAGAACACTGAAGCTTTCTTT.

CDR3: CASSASGGLAGGDTQYF. In DNA, the CDR3 is TGTGCCAGCAGCGCATCCGGGGGACTAGCGGGAGGTGATACGCAGTATTTT. The chain joins TRBV7-9 to TRBJ2-3; 15 nucleotides line up with TRBD2. Trimming cost V 5 bases and J 6 bases; bases outside gene matches: 9. The CDR3 extends over 17 amino acids. Germline loops: CDR1 SEHNR, CDR2 FQNEAQ (reference sequence).

This clonotype was detected a few times. The chain joins TRBV20-1 to TRBJ2-5; no reliable D call. The CDR3 is made up of 13 amino acids. Trimming left V 0 bases short and J 3 bases short, with 8 bases between. From germline, CDR1 is DFQATT and CDR2 SNEGSKA (reference sequence). CDR3 nucleotide sequence: TGCAGTGCTAGAGATCCGCAGAAAGAGACCCAGTACTTC. It specifies CSARDPQKETQYF.

There are a few counts of this clonotype. The V and J genes are TRBV7-8 and TRBJ2-7; D is uncertain. The length of the CDR3 is 13 residues. Germline V gives CDR1 SGHVS, CDR2 FQNEAQ. Trimming took off 1 base at V and 4 bases at J, with 8 bases between the two ends. CDR3 protein: CASSLVQEYEQYF. CDR3 sequence (DNA): TGTGCCAGCAGCTTAGTTCAGGAGTACGAGCAGTACTTC.

This clonotype was observed a handful of times. A far more abundant clone sits one base away, making this likely a read error. This sequence joins TRBV6-2 or TRBV6-3 and TRBJ2-1; no clear D. The tail of the sequence fits TRBJ2-7 better, so the J call may be wrong. This CDR3 has 11 amino acids. Germline CDR1 is MNHEY and CDR2 is SVGEGT. The DNA of the CDR3 is TGTGCCAGCAGTTCCTACAATGAGCAGTACTTC. Translation: CASSSYNEQYF.

The genes are TRBV12-3 or TRBV12-4 and TRBJ1-3, with D tentatively TRBD1 (5 bases). The CDR3 is 17 amino acids. V lost 7 bases to trimming and J lost 0 bases, with 19 bases between them. The CDR3 bases are TGTGCCAGCACTCACAATCGGGGACCAAGCTCTGGAAACACCATATATTTT. Its protein product is CASTHNRGPSSGNTIYF.

Only a few counts were recorded for this clonotype. The CDR3 sequence: CSAKLAGGYNEQFF. CDR3 DNA: TGCAGTGCCAAACTAGCGGGGGGCTACAATGAGCAGTTCTTC. The chain has TRBV20-1 and TRBJ2-1, with 12 bases aligning to TRBD2. The CDR3 extends over 14 amino acids. Germline V lookup: CDR1 DFQATT, CDR2 SNEGSKA (reference sequence). V was clipped by 6 bases and J by 3 bases; unmatched bases: 3.

In the case of this clonotype: This likely comes from a read error, as the CDR3 has no conserved phenylalanine or tryptophan at its end. This rearrangement joins TRBV5-6 to TRBJ2-3; D may be TRBD2 (5 bases). In germline, CDR1 is SGHDT, CDR2 YYEEEE. The CDR3 has 16 residues. The V end lost 5 bases, the J end lost 2 bases, and 18 bases lay between the germline ends. CDR3 sequence (DNA): TGTGCCAGCAGTCCACCGGACTTTTTATCCACAGATACGCAGTATTTG. As protein: CASSPPDFLSTDTQYL.

This clonotype showed up many times. The gene calls are TRBV27 and TRBJ2-7; D not certain. Germline-derived CDR1 and CDR2 are MNHEY and SMNVEV (reference sequence). V shed 6 bases and J shed 1 base, with 10 bases lying between them. CDR3 length: 13 amino acids. The CDR3 coding sequence is TGTGCCAGCAGCAAACAGAATTCCTACGAGCAGTACTTC. It specifies CASSKQNSYEQYF.

The rearrangement joins TRBV11-2 to TRBJ2-1, with 7 nucleotides matching TRBD1. Germline V gives CDR1 SGHAT, CDR2 FQNNGV. This CDR3 has 15 residues. J was trimmed by 10 bases and V by 5 bases; bases with no gene match: 14. Here the CDR3 DNA reads TGTGCCAGCAGCCCCGGGACAGTTTGGGTTGAGGAGCAGTTCTTC. As protein: CASSPGTVWVEEQFF.